These 16 T cell receptor beta chains were sequenced from one sample in a study of a mutant IDH1 vaccine in newly diagnosed glioma. Measured with immunoSEQ multiplex PCR; TCRdb has only the in-frame clones, and not every one. The sample has 25,000 to 40,000 clones; around 77% are singletons. Stated time point: week 35, safety follow-up. Vaccination comprised doses that each held 300 ug of mutant IDH1 20-mer peptide, plus topical imiquimod. These receptors are not linked to any known antigen. Sequences were derived from PBMCs, sampled from a glioma patient whose treatment included an IDH1 peptide vaccine. Receptor source: a woman aged 25-40 years with glioma. Some clones in this sample may be carry-over from other donors' samples.

The chain is built from TRBV6-1 and TRBJ2-7; TRBD2 might be the D (5 bases). The CDR3 runs 14 residues. The germline gives CDR1 MNHNS, CDR2 SASEGT. Trimming took 6 bases from V and 2 from J, leaving 14 bases between them. CDR3 nucleotides: TGTGCCAGCAGACCGCCTGACGGGACCTACGAGCAGTACTTC. As protein: CASRPPDGTYEQYF.

The chain links TRBV28 to TRBJ1-1; D is undetermined. The germline gives CDR1 MDHEN, CDR2 SYDVKM. Deletions cut 6 bases from V and 3 bases from J, with 20 bases between. This CDR3 is 16 amino acids long. CDR3 coding DNA: TGTGCCAGCAGCCTGACTATAAAACCGGTATACACTGAAGCTTTCTTT. Translating gives CASSLTIKPVYTEAFF.

This chain links TRBV9 with TRBJ2-5; 9 nucleotides align to TRBD2. CDR1 is SGDLS, CDR2 YYNGEE, per germline. CDR3 length: 17 residues. With 0 bases clipped from V and 4 bases from J, the junction kept 10 bases outside the gene matches. The CDR3 sequence: CASSVARGDSGRETQYF. Written as DNA, the CDR3 is TGTGCCAGCAGCGTAGCCAGAGGGGATAGCGGGAGAGAGACCCAGTACTTC.

This clone appeared a single time. The chain couples TRBV18 to TRBJ2-7; 10 nucleotides align to TRBD2. This CDR3 is built from 14 residues. Germline CDR1 reads KGHSH; CDR2 reads LQKENI. The V segment lost 2 bases and the J segment 5 bases; nucleotides outside the gene matches: 3. The CDR3 bases are TGTGCCAGCTCACCAGCTAGCGGGAGCCACGAGCAGTACTTC. It is translated as CASSPASGSHEQYF.

The genes are TRBV9 and TRBJ1-2; 8 bases fit TRBD1. The V gene's germline CDR1 is SGDLS and CDR2 YYNGEE. Trimming took 3 bases from V and 5 from J; bases not matched to a gene: 6. The CDR3 has 14 residues. The CDR3 DNA sequence: TGTGCCAGCAGCGGACAGGGGACAGGATATGGCTACACCTTC. This translates into CASSGQGTGYGYTF.

The chain joins TRBV7-9 to TRBJ1-1, with D possibly TRBD1 on 5 matching bases. CDR1 and CDR2 (germline): SEHNR, FQNEAQ (reference sequence). V was trimmed by 1 base and J by 4 bases, leaving 10 bases between them. The CDR3 is 14 residues long. The CDR3 protein is CASSLGSGATEAFF. CDR3 coding DNA: TGTGCCAGCAGCTTAGGCTCCGGGGCCACTGAAGCTTTCTTT.

The rearrangement uses TRBV13 and TRBJ2-7; D is unclear. Germline CDR1 and CDR2: PRHDT and FYEKMQ (reference sequence). Trimming removed 5 bases at V and 5 bases at J, with 13 bases between. The CDR3 loop spans 13 amino acids. The CDR3 loop reads CASSPPNSDEQYF. As DNA, the CDR3 is TGTGCCAGCAGCCCCCCGAATTCCGACGAGCAGTACTTC.

J is TRBJ2-2 and V is TRBV27; D possibly corresponds to TRBD2 (6 bases). V was clipped by 7 bases and J by 10 bases, with 28 bases between them. The CDR3 extends over 17 amino acids. The germline gives CDR1 MNHEY, CDR2 SMNVEV (reference sequence). The CDR3, as DNA: TGTGCCAGCAACCAAAAGGCCGGGGCGAGCGGGCACCAGGAGCTGTTTTTT. Its protein product is CASNQKAGASGHQELFF.

Remarks on this clone: At one boundary the junction diverges from the germline segment, which might be a read error. This chain links TRBV6-1 with TRBJ1-2; no clear D. The germline CDR1 and CDR2 sequences are MNHNS and SASEGT. The CDR3 spans 14 residues. DNA for the CDR3: TGTGCCAGCAGCCCGACCCCCGGGAACTTTGGCTACACCTTC. Its translation is CASSPTPGNFGYTF.

This clone turned up a few times. This rearrangement joins TRBV28 to TRBJ1-1, with 7 positions matching TRBD1. The CDR3 is 15 residues long. From germline, CDR1 is MDHEN and CDR2 SYDVKM. The V gene end was trimmed by 5 bases and the J gene end by 11 bases; junction bases not matched to a gene: 17. CDR3 amino acids: CASSPDRANNFAAFF. CDR3 bases: TGTGCCAGCAGTCCCGACAGGGCAAACAATTTCGCGGCTTTCTTT.

This rearrangement joins TRBV18 to TRBJ2-2, with D uncertain. The CDR3 has 12 residues. Trimming took off 2 bases at V and 6 bases at J, with 4 bases between the two ends. Per germline, CDR1 KGHSH and CDR2 LQKENI. CDR3 loop: CASSPRSGELFF. The DNA for the CDR3 is TGTGCCAGCTCACCAAGGTCCGGGGAGCTGTTTTTT.

This chain uses TRBV28 with TRBJ1-4; 7 bases line up with TRBD1. The germline V gene has CDR1 MDHEN and CDR2 SYDVKM. V trimming: 6 bases; J trimming: 8 bases; junction bases outside the gene matches: 12. The CDR3 runs 15 residues. As DNA, the CDR3 is TGTGCCAGCAGGGAGACAGGGAGGGTCGGGGAAAAACTGTTTTTT. This translates into CASRETGRVGEKLFF.

V gene TRBV13 combines with J gene TRBJ1-1; D perhaps matches TRBD1 (6 bases). The length of the CDR3 is 15 residues. Germline V lookup: CDR1 PRHDT, CDR2 FYEKMQ (reference sequence). The V end was cut by 5 bases, the J end by 7 bases, with 20 bases between. In DNA form, the CDR3 reads TGTGCCAGCAGCATGAGTATCAGGGGTAAGAGTGAAGCTTTCTTT. Amino acids: CASSMSIRGKSEAFF.

This rearrangement joins TRBV4-2 to TRBJ2-1, with a weak D call TRBD2 (6 bases). This CDR3 comprises 14 residues. Germline CDR1 is LGHNA and CDR2 is YNFKEQ. V lost 4 bases and J 7 bases, leaving 14 bases between the germline ends. CDR3 amino acids: CASSPPGAQNEQFF. CDR3 bases: TGTGCCAGCAGCCCGCCGGGAGCGCAAAATGAGCAGTTCTTC.

V gene TRBV9 combines with J gene TRBJ2-2; TRBD2 aligns across 8 bases. CDR1 and CDR2 (germline): SGDLS, YYNGEE. V was clipped by 5 bases and J by 4 bases; unmatched bases: 10. The CDR3 totals 16 residues. The CDR3 DNA reads as TGTGCCAGCAGAGGGGGGCCAAGCGGGGGCACCGGGGAGCTGTTTTTT. This sequence encodes CASRGGPSGGTGELFF.

The chain uses TRBV10-3 and TRBJ2-7, with unresolved D. CDR3 length equals 15 residues. Germline assignment: CDR1 ENHRY and CDR2 SYGVKD. V shed 0 bases and J shed 0 bases, with 9 bases lying between them. CDR3 loop: CAISESGQSSYEQYF. In nucleotides, the CDR3 is TGTGCCATCAGTGAGTCCGGGCAGAGCTCCTACGAGCAGTACTTC.